One TCR beta chain is described in this entry. Its antigen remains unidentified. The table came from immunoSEQ multiplex PCR; TCRdb's copy has only in-frame clones and leaves some out. Of roughly 120,000 clones listed, 70% to 90% were seen once; the top ten hold roughly 6%. This CDR3 region has 16 residues. V lost 2 bases to trimming and J lost 5 bases; unmatched junction nucleotides: 8. The V gene's germline CDR1 is SGHRS and CDR2 YFSETQ. The data belong to a study of cytomegalovirus exposure and HLA in healthy donors. Whole-study results and caveats: According to a later analysis, TCR clusters from the first cohort tended to co-occur in the roughly 110 validation repertoires.

The sample taken for sequencing was PBMCs. This TCR was recovered from a woman younger than 35 in good health and CMV-seropositive. This chain links TRBV5-1 with TRBJ2-5; 11 bases agree with TRBD2. The CDR3 protein is CASSFSGGALAETQYF. DNA for the CDR3: TGCGCCAGCAGCTTTAGCGGGGGGGCCTTGGCGGAGACCCAGTACTTC.